The 10 T cell receptor beta chains reported below all come from one sample, sequenced in a study of blood T cell repertoires in COVID-19. Only in-frame clones appear in the TCRdb table, and some are missing; sequencing was by immunoSEQ multiplex PCR. Of 45,000 to 50,000 clones listed, approximately 83% are singletons. Sequencing was performed on peripheral blood. The receptors were gathered from a man aged 65 to 79 with acute or convalescent COVID-19.

This chain links TRBV5-1 with TRBJ2-7, with D perhaps matching TRBD2 (7 bases). V lost 4 bases and J 0 bases, leaving 17 bases between the germline ends. The CDR3 is made up of 16 amino acids. Looked up from germline, CDR1 is SGHRS and CDR2 is YFSETQ. CDR3 nucleotide sequence: TGCGCCAGCAGCCCAAGGGCGGGGGCTTTCTCCTACGAGCAGTACTTC. It translates to CASSPRAGAFSYEQYF.

This clone came up once. The chain recombines TRBV10-1 with TRBJ1-1; D may be TRBD1 (5 bases). Trimming took 5 bases from V and 1 from J, leaving 8 bases between them. The CDR3 spans 13 residues. The V gene's germline CDR1 is WNHNN and CDR2 SYGVQD (reference sequence). The CDR3 protein is CASSLTGNTEAFF. CDR3 in DNA: TGCGCCAGCAGTCTAACAGGGAACACTGAAGCTTTCTTT.

The chain is built from TRBV9 and TRBJ2-2; 9 bases are shared with TRBD1. After removal of 3 bases from V and 7 bases from J, the junction contained 4 bases not matched to a gene. The CDR3 length is 14 residues. CDR1 is SGDLS and CDR2 is YYNGEE in the germline V gene. CDR3 protein: CASSAGQGIGELFF. CDR3 nucleotide sequence: TGTGCCAGCAGCGCGGGACAGGGAATCGGGGAGCTGTTTTTT.

The CDR3 loop reads CASSNTGIGYTF. CDR3 sequence (DNA): TGTGCCAGCAGCAATACAGGGATTGGCTACACCTTC. The V and J genes are TRBV7-3 and TRBJ1-2; maybe TRBD1 (6 bases). Germline V gene lookup returns CDR1 SGHTA and CDR2 FQGTGA. The ends were cut back, 5 bases at V and 7 bases at J, with 11 bases in the middle. This CDR3 region has 12 residues. Filled out from reference TRBV7-3 and TRBJ1-2, the complete variable domain reads GAGVSQTPSNKVTEKGKYVELRCDPISGHTALYWYRQSLGQGPEFLIYFQGTGAADDSGLPNDRFFAVRPEGSVSTLKIQRTERGDSAVYLCASSNTGIGYTFGSGTRLTVV.

This rearrangement joins TRBV30 to TRBJ2-7; 11 bases fit TRBD2. V lost 4 bases and J lost 6; bases outside the gene matches: 5. Germline CDR1 reads GTSNPN; CDR2 reads SVGIG (reference sequence). The CDR3 is 13 amino acids. CDR3 DNA: TGTGCCTGGAAACTAGCGGGAGTTTCCGAGCAGTACTTC. This sequence encodes CAWKLAGVSEQYF.

The chain is built from TRBV30 and TRBJ2-6; possibly TRBD1 for D (5 bases). Trimming took 5 bases from V and 4 from J, leaving 12 bases between them. The CDR3 covers 14 residues. In germline, CDR1 is GTSNPN, CDR2 SVGIG (reference sequence). The CDR3 nucleotides are TGTGCCTGGGCTCAAGGGGTAGGGGCCAACGTCCTGACTTTC. Amino acid sequence: CAWAQGVGANVLTF. The full variable domain, with the rest looked up from reference TRBV30 and TRBJ2-6, is SQTIHQWPATLVQPVGSPLSLECTVEGTSNPNLYWYRQAAGRGLQLLFYSVGIGQISSEVPQNLSASRPQDRQFILSSKKLLLSDSGFYLCAWAQGVGANVLTFGAGSRLTVL.

This clone has only one observation. The DNA for the CDR3 is TGTGCCAGCAGTTTAGTTCAGGGAGGGAACACCATATATTTT. It specifies CASSLVQGGNTIYF. The rearrangement joins TRBV28 to TRBJ1-3, with D possibly matching TRBD1 (5 bases). This CDR3 region has 14 residues. Per germline, CDR1 MDHEN and CDR2 SYDVKM. Trimming took off 2 bases at V and 7 bases at J, with 12 bases between the two ends. Filled out from reference TRBV28 and TRBJ1-3, the complete variable domain reads DVKVTQSSRYLVKRTGEKVFLECVQDMDHENMFWYRQDPGLGLRLIYFSYDVKMKEKGDIPEGYSVSREKKERFSLILESASTNQTSMYLCASSLVQGGNTIYFGEGSWLTVV.

The chain couples TRBV7-3 to TRBJ2-3; 10 bases agree with TRBD2. CDR3 size: 16 residues. The germline CDR1 and CDR2 sequences are SGHTA and FQGTGA. The trim removed 5 bases at V and 4 bases at J, leaving 9 bases unmatched. CDR3 region: CASSPLGLAGADTQYF. In DNA form, the CDR3 reads TGTGCCAGCAGCCCTCTCGGGCTAGCGGGAGCAGATACGCAGTATTTT. The whole variable domain, remainder taken from reference TRBV7-3 and TRBJ2-3, is GAGVSQTPSNKVTEKGKYVELRCDPISGHTALYWYRQSLGQGPEFLIYFQGTGAADDSGLPNDRFFAVRPEGSVSTLKIQRTERGDSAVYLCASSPLGLAGADTQYFGPGTRLTVL.

The chain is built from TRBV30 and TRBJ1-4, with TRBD1 matching 7 bases. The CDR3 is made up of 18 amino acids. CDR1 is GTSNPN and CDR2 is SVGIG in the germline V gene (reference sequence). The V segment lost 3 bases and the J segment 7 bases; nucleotides outside the gene matches: 20. The CDR3 DNA reads TGTGCCTGGAGGAAAGGGACAGATCGGTTAGGGGTCCTTGAAAAACTGTTTTTT. Amino acids: CAWRKGTDRLGVLEKLFF. Looking up the rest from reference TRBV30 and TRBJ1-4 gives the full variable domain: SQTIHQWPATLVQPVGSPLSLECTVEGTSNPNLYWYRQAAGRGLQLLFYSVGIGQISSEVPQNLSASRPQDRQFILSSKKLLLSDSGFYLCAWRKGTDRLGVLEKLFFGSGTQLSVL.

J is TRBJ1-4 and V is TRBV30, with 12 bases fitting TRBD1. The CDR3 is 13 residues long. Germline V lookup: CDR1 GTSNPN, CDR2 SVGIG (reference sequence). Losses at the gene ends were 8 bases for V and 7 bases for J; bases not matched to a gene: 5. CDR3: CAGDRGQSEKLFF. The CDR3 coding sequence is TGTGCCGGGGACAGGGGGCAGAGTGAAAAACTGTTTTTT.